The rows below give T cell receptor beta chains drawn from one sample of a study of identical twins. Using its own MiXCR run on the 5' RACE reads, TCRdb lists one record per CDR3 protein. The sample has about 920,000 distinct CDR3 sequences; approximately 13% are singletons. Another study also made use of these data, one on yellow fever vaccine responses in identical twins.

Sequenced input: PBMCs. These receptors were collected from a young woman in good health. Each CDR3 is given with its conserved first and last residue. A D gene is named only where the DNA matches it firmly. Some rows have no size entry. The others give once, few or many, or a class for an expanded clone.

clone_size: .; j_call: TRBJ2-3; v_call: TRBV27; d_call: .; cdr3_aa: CASSLRQVRADTQYF; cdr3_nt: TGTGCCAGCAGTTTACGGCAGGTTCGAGCAGATACGCAGTATTTT
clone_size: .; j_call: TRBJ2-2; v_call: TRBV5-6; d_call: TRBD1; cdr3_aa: CASSWAGGETGELFF; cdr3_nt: TGTGCCAGCAGCTGGGCAGGGGGCGAGACCGGGGAGCTGTTTTTT
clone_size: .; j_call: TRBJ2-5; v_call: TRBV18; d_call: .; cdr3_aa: CASSPQPVETQYF; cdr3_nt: TGTGCCAGCTCACCACAGCCGGTGGAGACCCAGTACTTC
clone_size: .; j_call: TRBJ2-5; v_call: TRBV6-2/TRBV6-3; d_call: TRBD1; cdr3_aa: CASSAKNRGSETQYF; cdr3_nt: TGTGCCAGCAGCGCGAAGAACAGGGGTAGCGAGACCCAGTACTTC
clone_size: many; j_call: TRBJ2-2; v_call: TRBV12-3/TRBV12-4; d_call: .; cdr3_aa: CASYSRGRVNTGELFF; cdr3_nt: TGTGCCAGCTATTCCCGCGGCAGGGTGAACACCGGGGAGCTGTTTTTT
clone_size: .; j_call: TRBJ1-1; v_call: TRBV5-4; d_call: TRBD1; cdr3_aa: CASSFTDRAGTEAFF; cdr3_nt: TGTGCCAGCAGCTTCACAGACAGGGCGGGCACTGAAGCTTTCTTT
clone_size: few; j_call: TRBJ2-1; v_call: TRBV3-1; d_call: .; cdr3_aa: CASRKYNEQFF; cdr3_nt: TGTGCCAGCAGAAAATACAATGAGCAGTTCTTC
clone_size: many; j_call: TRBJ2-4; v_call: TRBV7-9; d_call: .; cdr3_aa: CASSLILAKNIQYF; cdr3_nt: TGTGCCAGCAGCTTAATCCTAGCCAAAAACATTCAGTACTTC
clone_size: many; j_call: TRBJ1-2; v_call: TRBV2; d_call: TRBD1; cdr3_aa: CASRLTGGGYTF; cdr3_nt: TGTGCCAGCAGGCTAACAGGGGGGGGCTACACCTTC
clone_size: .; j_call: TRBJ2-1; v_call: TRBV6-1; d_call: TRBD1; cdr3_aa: CAASGTGGWNEQFF; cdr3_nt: TGTGCCGCCTCCGGGACAGGGGGCTGGAATGAGCAGTTCTTC
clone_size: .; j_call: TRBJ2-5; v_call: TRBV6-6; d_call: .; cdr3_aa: CASTEGSSQYF; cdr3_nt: TGTGCCAGCACCGAGGGGAGTTCCCAGTACTTC
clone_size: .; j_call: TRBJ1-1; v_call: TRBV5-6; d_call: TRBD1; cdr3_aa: CASSTFDRDAQAAFF; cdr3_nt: TGTGCCAGCAGCACTTTTGACAGGGACGCGCAGGCGGCTTTCTTT
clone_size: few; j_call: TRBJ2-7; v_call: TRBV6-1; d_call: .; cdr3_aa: CASSGPGHWTAYEQYF; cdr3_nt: TGTGCCAGCAGTGGCCCGGGACACTGGACTGCCTACGAGCAGTACTTC
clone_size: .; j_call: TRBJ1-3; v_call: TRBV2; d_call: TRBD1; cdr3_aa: CASSVQGSTIYF; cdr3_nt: TGTGCCAGCAGCGTACAGGGGTCCACCATATATTTT
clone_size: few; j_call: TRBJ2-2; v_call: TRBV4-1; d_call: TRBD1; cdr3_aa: CASSQEEGATGELFF; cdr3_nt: TGCGCCAGCAGCCAAGAAGAGGGGGCGACCGGGGAGCTGTTTTTT
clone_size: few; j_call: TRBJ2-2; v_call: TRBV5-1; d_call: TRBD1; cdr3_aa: CASSLPGTGTFLGELFF; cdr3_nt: TGCGCCAGCAGCTTGCCCGGGACAGGGACCTTCCTCGGGGAGCTGTTTTTT
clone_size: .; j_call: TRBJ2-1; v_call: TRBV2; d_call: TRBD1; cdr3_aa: CASSEYRDRVNQFF; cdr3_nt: TGTGCCAGCAGTGAATACCGGGACAGGGTTAATCAGTTCTTC
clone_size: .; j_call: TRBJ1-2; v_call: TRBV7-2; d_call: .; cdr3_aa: CASSSSVLGGYTF; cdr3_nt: TGTGCCAGCAGCTCCAGCGTTTTAGGCGGCTACACCTTC
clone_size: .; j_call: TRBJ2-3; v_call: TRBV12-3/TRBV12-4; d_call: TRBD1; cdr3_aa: CASRPGQGVTDTQYF; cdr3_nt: TGTGCCAGCAGACCGGGACAGGGTGTCACAGATACGCAGTATTTT
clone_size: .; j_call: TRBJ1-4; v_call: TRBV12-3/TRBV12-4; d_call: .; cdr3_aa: CASRNQGSEKLFF; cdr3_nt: TGTGCCAGCAGAAATCAGGGTAGTGAAAAACTGTTTTTT
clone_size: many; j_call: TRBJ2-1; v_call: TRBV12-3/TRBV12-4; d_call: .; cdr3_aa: CASSPTGRRQFF; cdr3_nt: TGTGCCAGCAGCCCGACAGGGAGGAGGCAGTTCTTC
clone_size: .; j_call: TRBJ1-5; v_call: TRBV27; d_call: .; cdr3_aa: CASSLRINQPQHF; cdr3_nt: TGTGCCAGCAGTTTGCGAATCAATCAGCCCCAGCATTTT
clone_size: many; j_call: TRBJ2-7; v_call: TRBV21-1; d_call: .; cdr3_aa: CASSVLQVFAQYF; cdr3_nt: TGTGCCAGCAGCGTTCTCCAAGTCTTCGCCCAGTACTTC
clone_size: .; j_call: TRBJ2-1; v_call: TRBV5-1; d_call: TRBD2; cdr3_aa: CASSTTSGGFNEQFF; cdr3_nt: TGCGCCAGCAGCACAACTAGCGGGGGTTTCAATGAGCAGTTCTTC
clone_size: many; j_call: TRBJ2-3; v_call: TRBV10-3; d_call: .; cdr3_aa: CAIKADTDTQYF; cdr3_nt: TGTGCCATCAAGGCGGACACAGATACGCAGTATTTT
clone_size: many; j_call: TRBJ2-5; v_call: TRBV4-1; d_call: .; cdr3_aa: CASSQEVRYQETQYF; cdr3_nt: TGCGCCAGCAGCCAAGAAGTAAGGTACCAAGAGACCCAGTACTTC
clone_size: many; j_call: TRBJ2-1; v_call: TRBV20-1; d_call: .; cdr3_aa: CSARYNEQFF; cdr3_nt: TGCAGTGCTAGGTACAATGAGCAGTTCTTC
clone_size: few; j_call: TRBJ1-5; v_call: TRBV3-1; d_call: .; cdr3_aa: CASSQGLRPQHF; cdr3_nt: TGTGCCAGCAGCCAAGGCCTCCGGCCCCAGCATTTT
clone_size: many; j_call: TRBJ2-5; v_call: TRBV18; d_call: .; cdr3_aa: CASSPLEETQYF; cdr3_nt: TGTGCCAGCTCACCACTAGAGGAGACCCAGTACTTC